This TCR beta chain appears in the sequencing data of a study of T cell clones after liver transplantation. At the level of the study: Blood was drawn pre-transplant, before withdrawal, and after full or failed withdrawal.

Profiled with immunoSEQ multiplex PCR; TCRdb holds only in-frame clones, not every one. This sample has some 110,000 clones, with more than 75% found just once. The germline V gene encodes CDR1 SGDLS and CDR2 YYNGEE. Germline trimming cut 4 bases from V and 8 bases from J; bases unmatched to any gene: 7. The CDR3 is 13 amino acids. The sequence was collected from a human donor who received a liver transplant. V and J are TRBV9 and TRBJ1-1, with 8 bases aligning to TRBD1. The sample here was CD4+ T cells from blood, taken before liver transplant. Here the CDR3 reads CASSPRTGYEAFF. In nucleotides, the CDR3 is TGTGCCAGCAGCCCCCGGACAGGGTACGAAGCTTTCTTT.